This is a list of T cell receptor beta chains from one sample in a study of OX40 agonist ivuxolimab in advanced cancers. Here immunoSEQ multiplex PCR was the method, and the copy in TCRdb shows in-frame clones only, minus some. This table has about 93,000 clones, 85% to 90% appearing once. Sequenced material: CD4+ or CD8+ T cells sorted from blood, taken in a trial of the OX40 agonist ivuxolimab. These receptors all come from an adult with an advanced solid tumor such as melanoma, head and neck, liver or kidney cancer. Each CDR3 is given with its conserved first and last residue. The D gene is left open where the match is weak. A clone size is listed for some rows: how often the clone was seen (once, few, many), or a class if it is expanded.

d_call: -; j_call: TRBJ1-2; clone_size: -; v_call: TRBV2; cdr3_nt: TGTGCCAGCAGAATAACAGGGTTGGCCTATGGCTACACCTTC; cdr3_aa: CASRITGLAYGYTF
d_call: -; j_call: TRBJ2-7; clone_size: -; v_call: TRBV29-1; cdr3_nt: TGCAGCGTTGTTACCCGCGAGCAGTACTTC; cdr3_aa: CSVVTREQYF
d_call: TRBD1; j_call: TRBJ1-2; clone_size: -; v_call: TRBV6-1; cdr3_nt: TGTGCCAGCAGTGAATGGGACAGGGAAGAAGATGGCTACACCTTC; cdr3_aa: CASSEWDREEDGYTF
d_call: -; j_call: TRBJ1-2; clone_size: -; v_call: TRBV7-9; cdr3_nt: TGTGCCAGCAGCTGGACAGATAACTATGGCTACACCTTC; cdr3_aa: CASSWTDNYGYTF
d_call: TRBD1; j_call: TRBJ1-2; clone_size: few; v_call: TRBV10-3; cdr3_nt: TGTGCCATCAGTGGAGAACAGGGGACCTATGGCTACACCTTC; cdr3_aa: CAISGEQGTYGYTF
d_call: TRBD1; j_call: TRBJ1-1; clone_size: -; v_call: TRBV19; cdr3_nt: TGTGCCAGTAGTATCGACGGGACAGGGCTACTAATGAACACTGAAGCTTTCTTT; cdr3_aa: CASSIDGTGLLMNTEAFF
d_call: -; j_call: TRBJ2-7; clone_size: -; v_call: TRBV30; cdr3_nt: TGTGCCTGGAGGTACCGACGAAGTACCTACGAGCAGTACTTC; cdr3_aa: CAWRYRRSTYEQYF
d_call: -; j_call: TRBJ1-1; clone_size: -; v_call: TRBV27; cdr3_nt: TGTGCCAGCAGTTTACGACAGAACACTGAAGCTTTCTTT; cdr3_aa: CASSLRQNTEAFF
d_call: -; j_call: TRBJ2-7; clone_size: -; v_call: TRBV5-1; cdr3_nt: TGCGCCAGCAGCTTGGCGCCGAGCTCCTACGAGCAGTACTTC; cdr3_aa: CASSLAPSSYEQYF
d_call: -; j_call: TRBJ1-1; clone_size: -; v_call: TRBV9; cdr3_nt: TGTGCCAGCAGGGGATTGGAGGGGACGAACACTGAAGCTTTCTTT; cdr3_aa: CASRGLEGTNTEAFF
d_call: TRBD1; j_call: TRBJ1-2; clone_size: -; v_call: TRBV6-5; cdr3_nt: TGTGCCAGCAGTTACACGGACAGGGGCGGAGTCTACACCTTC; cdr3_aa: CASSYTDRGGVYTF
d_call: -; j_call: TRBJ2-7; clone_size: -; v_call: TRBV14; cdr3_nt: TGTGCCAGCAGCCACGGGGGCGAGCAGTACTTC; cdr3_aa: CASSHGGEQYF
d_call: TRBD2; j_call: TRBJ2-7; clone_size: -; v_call: TRBV11-2; cdr3_nt: TGTGCCAGCAGCTTAGAGTTTGCGGGAGGGGACGAGCAGTACTTC; cdr3_aa: CASSLEFAGGDEQYF
d_call: -; j_call: TRBJ1-1; clone_size: -; v_call: TRBV10-3; cdr3_nt: TGTGCCATCAGTCCAGGGGAAACTGAAGCTTTCTTT; cdr3_aa: CAISPGETEAFF
d_call: -; j_call: TRBJ1-1; clone_size: -; v_call: TRBV5-6; cdr3_nt: TGTGCCAGCAGCCTCCTCCGGGACCGTGAGAACACTGAAGCTTTCTTT; cdr3_aa: CASSLLRDRENTEAFF
d_call: TRBD1; j_call: TRBJ1-2; clone_size: -; v_call: TRBV5-6; cdr3_nt: TGTGCCAGCAGCCCCGGGACAGGGGCAAACTATGGCTACACCTTC; cdr3_aa: CASSPGTGANYGYTF
d_call: -; j_call: TRBJ2-1; clone_size: -; v_call: TRBV11-3; cdr3_nt: TGTGCCAGCAGCTTGAGGACAGAGGGCAATGAGCAGTTCTTC; cdr3_aa: CASSLRTEGNEQFF
d_call: -; j_call: TRBJ2-1; clone_size: -; v_call: TRBV14; cdr3_nt: TGTGCCAGCAGCCGATCAATCGATCGGAATGAGCAGTTCTTC; cdr3_aa: CASSRSIDRNEQFF
d_call: -; j_call: TRBJ1-1; clone_size: -; v_call: TRBV5-4; cdr3_nt: TGTGCCAGCAGCTCGACAGGGAACACTGAAGCTTTCTTT; cdr3_aa: CASSSTGNTEAFF
d_call: -; j_call: TRBJ1-1; clone_size: -; v_call: TRBV7-2; cdr3_nt: TGTGCCAGCAGCTTAACCCGGGGGGTGACTGAAGCTTTCTTT; cdr3_aa: CASSLTRGVTEAFF
d_call: -; j_call: TRBJ1-4; clone_size: -; v_call: TRBV7-3; cdr3_nt: TGTGCCAGCAGCTTAACGGCGACCAGGGTAACTAATGAAAAACTGTTTTTT; cdr3_aa: CASSLTATRVTNEKLFF
d_call: -; j_call: TRBJ2-5; clone_size: -; v_call: TRBV7-6; cdr3_nt: TGTGCCAGCAGCGCCGCGGGAGAGACCCAGTACTTC; cdr3_aa: CASSAAGETQYF
d_call: TRBD1; j_call: TRBJ2-3; clone_size: -; v_call: TRBV4-3; cdr3_nt: TGCGCCAGCAGCCCAACCACCAGGGACAGGAGTGGAGATACGCAGTATTTT; cdr3_aa: CASSPTTRDRSGDTQYF
d_call: -; j_call: TRBJ2-4; clone_size: -; v_call: TRBV18; cdr3_nt: TGTGCCAGCTCACCACCCTCCGTAGCCAAAAACATTCAGTACTTC; cdr3_aa: CASSPPSVAKNIQYF
d_call: -; j_call: TRBJ1-5; clone_size: -; v_call: TRBV7-7; cdr3_nt: TGTGCTAGCAGCTTAGGGCCTAATCAGCCCCAGCATTTT; cdr3_aa: CASSLGPNQPQHF
d_call: TRBD1; j_call: TRBJ2-7; clone_size: -; v_call: TRBV5-6; cdr3_nt: TGTGCCAGCAGCCTACTAGGGAGGACAGGGGAATACGAGCAGTACTTC; cdr3_aa: CASSLLGRTGEYEQYF
d_call: -; j_call: TRBJ1-1; clone_size: -; v_call: TRBV29-1; cdr3_nt: TGCAGCGTTCGGACGGGAGGGCTATACACTGAAGCTTTCTTT; cdr3_aa: CSVRTGGLYTEAFF
d_call: TRBD2; j_call: TRBJ2-3; clone_size: -; v_call: TRBV18; cdr3_nt: TGTGCCAGCTCTCCTTCTAGCGGGGGGCCCACAGATACGCAGTATTTT; cdr3_aa: CASSPSSGGPTDTQYF
d_call: -; j_call: TRBJ2-1; clone_size: -; v_call: TRBV18; cdr3_nt: TGTGCCAGCTCACCACAAGCGAGGGCCTACAATGAGCAGTTCTTC; cdr3_aa: CASSPQARAYNEQFF
d_call: -; j_call: TRBJ1-1; clone_size: -; v_call: TRBV7-9; cdr3_nt: TGTGCCAGCAGCTTAGTGACAGCGCCGAACACTGAAGCTTTCTTT; cdr3_aa: CASSLVTAPNTEAFF
d_call: -; j_call: TRBJ1-3; clone_size: -; v_call: TRBV7-2; cdr3_nt: TGTGCCAGCAGCTTCCGACCGGCCTCTCAAGGAAACACCATATATTTT; cdr3_aa: CASSFRPASQGNTIYF
d_call: -; j_call: TRBJ1-2; clone_size: few; v_call: TRBV7-9; cdr3_nt: TGTGCCAGCAGCTTAGCAGAGGCTAACTATGGCTACACCTTC; cdr3_aa: CASSLAEANYGYTF
d_call: -; j_call: TRBJ2-5; clone_size: -; v_call: TRBV7-2; cdr3_nt: TGTGCCAGCAGCTCTAGGAGTGAGGAGACCCAGTACTTC; cdr3_aa: CASSSRSEETQYF
d_call: -; j_call: TRBJ2-7; clone_size: -; v_call: TRBV5-1; cdr3_nt: TGCGCCAGCAGCTTGGATACAGGGTTTTACGAGCAGTACTTC; cdr3_aa: CASSLDTGFYEQYF
d_call: TRBD1; j_call: TRBJ2-3; clone_size: -; v_call: TRBV4-1; cdr3_nt: TGCGCCAGCAGCCTACAGGGGACCGCACGCGGCACAGATACGCAGTATTTT; cdr3_aa: CASSLQGTARGTDTQYF
d_call: -; j_call: TRBJ1-1; clone_size: -; v_call: TRBV15; cdr3_nt: TGTGCCACCAGCAGAGCAAGTGGAAAATCGAACACTGAAGCTTTCTTT; cdr3_aa: CATSRASGKSNTEAFF
d_call: -; j_call: TRBJ1-2; clone_size: -; v_call: TRBV7-2; cdr3_nt: TGTGCCAGCAGCTTGTTATCAGGGACGGATGGCTACACCTTC; cdr3_aa: CASSLLSGTDGYTF
d_call: -; j_call: TRBJ1-4; clone_size: -; v_call: TRBV4-1; cdr3_nt: TGCGCCAGCAGTGTAGCTGGGGCCCTTAATGAAAAACTGTTTTTT; cdr3_aa: CASSVAGALNEKLFF
d_call: TRBD2; j_call: TRBJ2-6; clone_size: -; v_call: TRBV7-9; cdr3_nt: TGTGCCAGCAGCCTACGGGGGGGAACGGTCCCTGGGGCCAACGTCCTGACTTTC; cdr3_aa: CASSLRGGTVPGANVLTF
d_call: -; j_call: TRBJ2-7; clone_size: few; v_call: TRBV30; cdr3_nt: TGTGCCTGGAGGGGCCCTGGACAGAGCTCCTACGAGCAGTACTTC; cdr3_aa: CAWRGPGQSSYEQYF
d_call: TRBD2; j_call: TRBJ2-3; clone_size: -; v_call: TRBV5-1; cdr3_nt: TGCGCCAGCAGCGAGGGGACTAGCGGGAGATTCCGAGATACGCAGTATTTT; cdr3_aa: CASSEGTSGRFRDTQYF
d_call: -; j_call: TRBJ1-1; clone_size: -; v_call: TRBV5-4; cdr3_nt: TGTGCCAGCAGCCTGGTTAGGGGCGACACTGAAGCTTTCTTT; cdr3_aa: CASSLVRGDTEAFF
d_call: -; j_call: TRBJ1-1; clone_size: once; v_call: TRBV9; cdr3_nt: TGTGCCAGCAGCGTAGGGCTGGGTGGAACAGGGAGGGTGAACACTGAAGCTTTCTTT; cdr3_aa: CASSVGLGGTGRVNTEAFF
d_call: -; j_call: TRBJ1-5; clone_size: -; v_call: TRBV30; cdr3_nt: TGTGCCTGGCAAAAAGAAGGATTTTATAGCAATCAGCCCCAGCATTTT; cdr3_aa: CAWQKEGFYSNQPQHF
d_call: TRBD2; j_call: TRBJ2-3; clone_size: -; v_call: TRBV6-4; cdr3_nt: TGTGCCAGCAGTGACTCAGCGGGGGGGTTTGCAGATACGCAGTATTTT; cdr3_aa: CASSDSAGGFADTQYF
d_call: -; j_call: TRBJ2-3; clone_size: -; v_call: TRBV2; cdr3_nt: TGTGCCAGCAGTGAGCCCCATACGCAGTATTTT; cdr3_aa: CASSEPHTQYF
d_call: -; j_call: TRBJ2-7; clone_size: -; v_call: TRBV6-5; cdr3_nt: TGTGCCAGCAACCGACAGGGAGGGAGGCAGTACTTC; cdr3_aa: CASNRQGGRQYF
d_call: -; j_call: TRBJ1-3; clone_size: -; v_call: TRBV10-3; cdr3_nt: TGTGCCATCAAAGGCGCCAGCTCTGGAAACACCATATATTTT; cdr3_aa: CAIKGASSGNTIYF
d_call: TRBD1; j_call: TRBJ2-6; clone_size: -; v_call: TRBV18; cdr3_nt: TGTGCCAGCTCACCACCCAACAGGGGCGTGGGGGCCAACGTCCTGACTTTC; cdr3_aa: CASSPPNRGVGANVLTF
d_call: -; j_call: TRBJ1-2; clone_size: -; v_call: TRBV14; cdr3_nt: TGTGCCAGCAGCCAATCGGGGGGCCTTCCGGGCTACACCTTC; cdr3_aa: CASSQSGGLPGYTF
d_call: -; j_call: TRBJ1-5; clone_size: -; v_call: TRBV19; cdr3_nt: TGTGCCAGTAGTATTTTAGGTACGCGCAATCAGCCCCAGCATTTT; cdr3_aa: CASSILGTRNQPQHF
d_call: -; j_call: TRBJ2-5; clone_size: -; v_call: TRBV28; cdr3_nt: TGTGCCAGCGCCACTAACCTAGGTTGGCAAGAGACCCAGTACTTC; cdr3_aa: CASATNLGWQETQYF
d_call: -; j_call: TRBJ2-7; clone_size: -; v_call: TRBV19; cdr3_nt: TGTGCCAGTAGCCGAGACAGTTTCTACGAGCAGTACTTC; cdr3_aa: CASSRDSFYEQYF
d_call: TRBD1; j_call: TRBJ2-5; clone_size: few; v_call: TRBV9; cdr3_nt: TGTGCCAGCAGCCTAACGGGGACAGGAGAGACCCAGTACTTC; cdr3_aa: CASSLTGTGETQYF
d_call: -; j_call: TRBJ2-2; clone_size: -; v_call: TRBV6-1; cdr3_nt: TGTGCCAGCAGTAGGATGAACACCGGGGAGCTGTTTTTT; cdr3_aa: CASSRMNTGELFF
d_call: -; j_call: TRBJ1-6; clone_size: -; v_call: TRBV21-1; cdr3_nt: TGTGCCAGCAGCAAGGGGGGGGTTTGTAATTCACCCCTCCACTTT; cdr3_aa: CASSKGGVCNSPLHF
d_call: TRBD1; j_call: TRBJ2-3; clone_size: -; v_call: TRBV7-9; cdr3_nt: TGTGCCAGCAGCTCGGGACAGGTGAATATGGATACGCAGTATTTT; cdr3_aa: CASSSGQVNMDTQYF
d_call: TRBD1; j_call: TRBJ2-1; clone_size: -; v_call: TRBV5-1; cdr3_nt: TGCGCCAGCAGCCCTGGGACAGGGGTGTACAATGAGCAGTTCTTC; cdr3_aa: CASSPGTGVYNEQFF
d_call: TRBD1; j_call: TRBJ1-3; clone_size: few; v_call: TRBV19; cdr3_nt: TGTGCCAGTAGACGGGGACAGGGAACAACGCTGGGAAACACCATATATTTT; cdr3_aa: CASRRGQGTTLGNTIYF